Sequencing of this T cell receptor beta chain was carried out in a study of CD8+CD57+ T cells in acquired aplastic anemia. Trimming took 5 bases from V and 4 from J, leaving 3 bases between them. The CDR3 extends over 10 amino acids. CDR1 and CDR2 from the germline V gene are SGHTA and FQGNSA. TCR beta VDJ combinations and CDR3 sequences were profiled from genomic DNA. A single record per CDR3 protein comes from TCRdb applying MiXCR to the reads. The data show under 200,000 distinct CDR3 sequences, 48% seen once. For sequencing, patients were chosen who had shown expansion of CD8+CD57+ cells by flow cytometry. All patients were therapy-naive when blood was sampled.

The TCR comes from a human donor with aplastic anemia. The sequencing input was sorted CD4+, CD8+, or CD8+CD57+ T cells (not recorded which) from PBMCs. The chain uses TRBV7-2 and TRBJ2-7; the D is unclear. CDR3 nucleotides: TGTGCCAGCAGCCAGTACGAGCAGTACTTC. Amino acid sequence: CASSQYEQYF.